The T cell receptor (beta chain) under discussion was sequenced for a study of T cell responses to AZD1222 COVID-19 vaccine. Assay: immunoSEQ multiplex PCR; the TCRdb copy retains only in-frame clones and omits some. The sample consists of 95,000 to 150,000 clones, 70% to 85% of them appearing once. Unmatched junction bases numbered 11, after V lost 3 bases and J lost 5 bases. CDR3 length equals 17 residues. CDR1 and CDR2 (germline): SNHLY, FYNNEI. Sequences were derived from peripheral blood, sampled on day 0 of AZD1222 vaccination. The sequence came from an adult in good health. The rearrangement joins TRBV2 to TRBJ2-2, with 8 bases aligning to TRBD2. The CDR3 sequence: CASSDGGRGALTGELFF. In DNA form, the CDR3 reads TGTGCCAGCAGTGATGGCGGGCGGGGGGCCCTTACCGGGGAGCTGTTTTTT.